The 11 T cell receptor beta chains in this list originate from one sample, sequenced in a study of T cell changes during pregnancy in multiple sclerosis. Data came from immunoSEQ multiplex PCR; TCRdb stores just in-frame clones and leaves some out. The sample consists of tens of thousands of clones, approximately 90% of them appearing once. Material: CD4+ T cells from peripheral blood mononuclear cells, obtained before pregnancy. The receptor source for this set is a female donor with multiple sclerosis, enrolled in a pregnancy study.

The chain is built from TRBV2 and TRBJ1-1; D possibly corresponds to TRBD1 (5 bases). The germline CDR1 and CDR2 sequences are SNHLY and FYNNEI. With 0 bases removed from V and 5 bases from J, the gap between germline ends came to 16 bases. The CDR3 has 16 residues. The CDR3 here is CASSEALGRGGTEAFF. Here the CDR3 DNA reads TGTGCCAGCAGTGAAGCGCTTGGAAGGGGAGGAACTGAAGCTTTCTTT. Drawing the rest from reference TRBV2 and TRBJ1-1, the complete variable domain is EPEVTQTPSHQVTQMGQEVILRCVPISNHLYFYWYRQILGQKVEFLVSFYNNEISEKSEIFDDQFSVERPDGSNFTLKIRSTKLEDSAMYFCASSEALGRGGTEAFFGQGTRLTVV.

The V and J genes are TRBV15 and TRBJ1-2, with 8 bases lining up with TRBD1. The J segment lost 5 bases and the V segment lost 0 bases, leaving 5 bases of the junction unmatched. Germline values: CDR1 LNHNV, CDR2 YYDKDF (reference sequence). The CDR3 contains 15 residues. The CDR3 DNA is TGTGCCACCAGCAGAGACAGGGGGCTTAATTATGGCTACACCTTC. Its translation is CATSRDRGLNYGYTF.

The chain uses TRBV6-5 and TRBJ2-4; TRBD1 matches 9 bases. Trimming at V came to 6 bases and at J to 5 bases, leaving 8 bases not matched to a gene. CDR3 size: 15 residues. CDR1 is MNHEY, CDR2 SVGAGI, per germline. CDR3 bases: TGTGCCAGCAGACAGGGGGCCCAGATCGAAAACATTCAGTACTTC. Protein sequence: CASRQGAQIENIQYF.

J is TRBJ2-2 and V is TRBV2, with a weak D call TRBD2 (5 bases). Trimming removed 2 bases at V and 6 bases at J, with 10 bases between. This CDR3 is built from 14 residues. In germline, CDR1 is SNHLY, CDR2 FYNNEI. The CDR3 region has the DNA TGTGCCAGCAGTGAACGGGGAATGGCCGGGGAGCTGTTTTTT. It encodes CASSERGMAGELFF.

The chain recombines TRBV2 with TRBJ1-5; a possible D gene is TRBD1 (6 bases). Germline lookup yields CDR1 SNHLY and CDR2 FYNNEI. The CDR3 is made up of 13 amino acids. Trimming shortened V by 6 bases and J by 5 bases, and 11 bases separated the two germline ends. The CDR3 here is CASSFSGDQPQHF. In DNA, the CDR3 is TGTGCCAGCAGCTTTTCAGGGGATCAGCCCCAGCATTTT.

The table lists this clone with a count of one. The rearrangement links TRBV4-1 to TRBJ1-1; tentatively, D is TRBD1 (6 bases). V lost 0 bases and J 4 bases, leaving 21 bases between the germline ends. The CDR3 has 18 amino acids. The V gene's germline CDR1 is MGHRA and CDR2 YSYEKL. The CDR3 sequence: CASSQDGRGGRFLTEAFF. The CDR3 DNA reads as TGCGCCAGCAGCCAAGACGGGCGGGGGGGGCGGTTTCTCACTGAAGCTTTCTTT.

This chain connects TRBV7-2 to TRBJ2-5, with TRBD1 matching 11 bases. Germline values: CDR1 SGHTA, CDR2 FQGNSA. This CDR3 spans 16 amino acids. Trimming at V came to 5 bases and at J to 4 bases, leaving 9 bases not matched to a gene. The CDR3 nucleotides are TGTGCCAGCAGCCGACGGACAGGGGGCGTGGGAGAGACCCAGTACTTC. Protein product: CASSRRTGGVGETQYF.

The CDR3 bases are TGTGCCTGTAACAGGGGTAACACTGAAGCTTTCTTT. It specifies CACNRGNTEAFF. V usage is TRBV30 and J usage is TRBJ1-1; the match to TRBD1 covers 7 bases. The CDR3 length is 12 residues. Germline V gene sequence: CDR1 GTSNPN, CDR2 SVGIG (reference sequence). V lost 6 bases and J lost 2; bases outside the gene matches: 3. The variable domain in full, completed from reference TRBV30 and TRBJ1-1, reads SQTIHQWPATLVQPVGSPLSLECTVEGTSNPNLYWYRQAAGRGLQLLFYSVGIGQISSEVPQNLSASRPQDRQFILSSKKLLLSDSGFYLCACNRGNTEAFFGQGTRLTVV.

The CDR3 DNA is TGCAGCGGCCTGACAGGACCTTTATCCTACGAGCAGTACTTC. Protein product: CSGLTGPLSYEQYF. The chain joins TRBV29-1 to TRBJ2-7, with D maybe TRBD1 (6 bases). Germline V CDR1 and CDR2: SQVTM, ANQGSEA. The V end was cut by 7 bases, the J end by 1 base, with 17 bases between. This CDR3 has 14 residues.

In this sample, this clone turned up once. The chain combines TRBV30 with TRBJ1-5; 9 bases are a match to TRBD1. Trimming at V came to 4 bases and at J to 6 bases, leaving 4 bases not matched to a gene. CDR1 is GTSNPN and CDR2 is SVGIG in the germline V gene (reference sequence). CDR3 size: 13 residues. The CDR3 region has the DNA TGTGCCTGGAACAGGGGGCTTGGTCAGCCCCAGCATTTT. This sequence encodes CAWNRGLGQPQHF.

J is TRBJ2-5 and V is TRBV6-5; D gene ambiguous. Trimming removed 0 bases at V and 5 bases at J, with 10 bases between. CDR3 length: 14 amino acids. CDR1 and CDR2 from the germline V gene are MNHEY and SVGAGI. CDR3 sequence: CASSYSMSGETQYF. Written as DNA, the CDR3 is TGTGCCAGCAGTTACTCGATGTCTGGCGAGACCCAGTACTTC.